This T cell receptor beta chain was documented in a study of memory CD4+ T cells and cytomegalovirus serostatus. Clones were read by immunoSEQ multiplex PCR, and TCRdb kept only the in-frame ones, dropping some. The table has 30,000 to 40,000 clones, 70% to 85% seen once. Germline V gene sequence: CDR1 SGDLS, CDR2 YYNGEE. V was pared by 10 bases and J by 2 bases, with 10 bases of the junction left unmatched. CDR3 length equals 14 residues. The sort gate was single viable CD3+CD4+CD8-CD45RO+ cells for memory CD4+ T cells. The chain is built from TRBV9 and TRBJ2-3, with 7 bases identical to TRBD2. Material: memory CD4+ T cells from blood. This sequence originates from an adult in good health and CMV-seropositive. CDR3 sequence reads: CASSTSASTDTQYF. The CDR3 DNA is TGTGCCTCATCCACTAGCGCATCCACAGATACGCAGTATTTT.